Following are 30 T cell receptor beta chains from one sample sequenced in a study of blood T cell repertoires in COVID-19. Data came from immunoSEQ multiplex PCR; TCRdb stores just in-frame clones and leaves some out. Of 300,000 to 350,000 clones detected, 83% appear once; the ten largest clones hold 2.5% to 3%. The specimen was peripheral blood. The receptors originated from a man aged 25 to 40 with active or convalescent COVID-19.

This clone was seen more than once but under ten times. The chain has TRBV4-3 and TRBJ2-1, with D tentatively TRBD1 (5 bases). The CDR3 contains 16 residues. Per the germline V gene, CDR1 is LGHNA and CDR2 is YSLEER. Trimming pared 1 base from V and 2 bases from J, leaving 12 bases between. The CDR3 nucleotides are TGCGCCAGCAGCCAAGTTATCCAGGGCCCCTACAATGAGCAGTTCTTC. Translation gives CASSQVIQGPYNEQFF.

The rearrangement uses TRBV7-2 and TRBJ1-1; 11 bases are shared with TRBD1. After removal of 4 bases from V and 5 bases from J, the junction contained 9 bases not matched to a gene. From germline, CDR1 is SGHTA and CDR2 FQGNSA. The length of the CDR3 is 16 residues. DNA for the CDR3: TGTGCCAGCAGCTCAAGGGACAGGGGGAGAGGTACTGAAGCTTTCTTT. This encodes CASSSRDRGRGTEAFF.

The chain links TRBV6-5 to TRBJ2-2; 9 nucleotides align to TRBD1. From germline, CDR1 is MNHEY and CDR2 SVGAGI. This CDR3 comprises 15 residues. After removal of 7 bases from V and 5 bases from J, the junction contained 8 bases not matched to a gene. The CDR3 sequence: CASIRTGVKTGELFF. In DNA, the CDR3 is TGTGCCAGCATTCGGACAGGGGTTAAGACCGGGGAGCTGTTTTTT.

This clone has a single count. The chain uses TRBV9 and TRBJ1-1, with D tentatively TRBD1 (6 bases). V was trimmed by 4 bases and J by 0 bases, leaving 19 bases between them. From germline, CDR1 is SGDLS and CDR2 YYNGEE. This CDR3 region has 17 residues. CDR3: CASSPLGGRGVNTEAFF. For the CDR3, the DNA is TGTGCCAGCAGCCCCCTAGGAGGGAGGGGGGTGAACACTGAAGCTTTCTTT.

This clone was detected a few times. The rearrangement joins TRBV9 to TRBJ2-2; no definite D call. Trimming took 7 bases from V and 1 from J, leaving 11 bases between them. The CDR3 consists of 14 residues. The V gene's germline CDR1 is SGDLS and CDR2 YYNGEE. CDR3 in amino acids: CASSSPVNTGELFF. Here the CDR3 DNA reads TGTGCCAGCTCTTCCCCTGTGAACACCGGGGAGCTGTTTTTT. The full variable domain, its missing parts supplied by reference TRBV9 and TRBJ2-2, is DSGVTQTPKHLITATGQRVTLRCSPRSGDLSVYWYQQSLDQGLQFLIQYYNGEERAKGNILERFSAQQFPDLHSELNLSSLELGDSALYFCASSSPVNTGELFFGEGSRLTVL.

The chain joins TRBV19 to TRBJ1-1; possible D gene TRBD1, 5 bases. The CDR3 is 15 residues long. The V end lost 1 base, the J end lost 5 bases, and 14 bases lay between the germline ends. Germline assignment: CDR1 LNHDA and CDR2 SQIVND (reference sequence). The CDR3 spells CASSIARTIQTEAFF. The CDR3 nucleotides are TGTGCCAGTAGTATAGCCCGGACAATCCAAACTGAAGCTTTCTTT.

The chain employs TRBV18 and TRBJ1-2; 9 bases match TRBD1. CDR3 length equals 17 residues. Trimming took 6 bases from V and 2 from J; bases not matched to a gene: 13. Germline V lookup: CDR1 KGHSH, CDR2 LQKENI. The DNA for the CDR3 is TGTGCCAGCTCCGTTAGGGACAGGGCCCTCCACAACTATGGCTACACCTTC. It encodes CASSVRDRALHNYGYTF.

The rearrangement uses TRBV27 and TRBJ2-7; 9 bases align to TRBD1. The length of the CDR3 is 16 residues. CDR1 is MNHEY, CDR2 SMNVEV, per germline (reference sequence). J was trimmed by 6 bases and V by 3 bases; bases with no gene match: 12. For the CDR3, the DNA is TGTGCCAGCAGTTTTTATTTCCGACAGGGGGTTGTCGAGCAGTACTTC. Its translation: CASSFYFRQGVVEQYF.

The CDR3 loop reads CASSLRPDSYGYTF. The CDR3 nucleotides are TGTGCCAGCAGCCTGCGGCCAGATTCCTATGGCTACACCTTC. The V call is TRBV11-3, the J call TRBJ1-2; D is unresolved. CDR3 length: 14 residues. Germline values: CDR1 SGHNT, CDR2 YENEEA. With 5 bases removed from V and 4 bases from J, the gap between germline ends came to 14 bases. The full variable domain, in which reference TRBV11-3 and TRBJ1-2 provide the parts outside the CDR3, is EAGVVQSPRYKIIEKKQPVAFWCNPISGHNTLYWYLQNLGQGPELLIRYENEEAVDDSQLPKDRFSAERLKGVDSTLKIQPAELGDSAVYLCASSLRPDSYGYTFGSGTRLTVV.

This rearrangement joins TRBV4-3 to TRBJ2-3, with D possibly matching TRBD1 (5 bases). The CDR3 length is 16 residues. Germline-derived CDR1 and CDR2 are LGHNA and YSLEER. The V and J ends lost 4 bases and 2 bases respectively, with 16 bases between them. CDR3 loop: CASSRTFQGATDTQYF. The CDR3 DNA follows: TGCGCCAGCAGCCGAACTTTTCAAGGGGCCACAGATACGCAGTATTTT.

The chain has TRBV7-3 and TRBJ2-5; TRBD2 matches at 8 bases. The V and J ends lost 3 bases and 5 bases, in that order; junction bases with no gene match: 2. The germline V gene encodes CDR1 SGHTA and CDR2 FQGTGA. The CDR3 loop spans 13 amino acids. The CDR3 loop is CASSLRGAETQYF. In nucleotides, the CDR3 is TGTGCCAGCAGCTTGCGGGGGGCGGAGACCCAGTACTTC.

CDR3 sequence: CASSLVDRVNEKLFF. CDR3 coding DNA: TGTGCCAGCAGCTTAGTGGACAGGGTCAATGAAAAACTGTTTTTT. V usage is TRBV7-6 and J usage is TRBJ1-4; 8 nucleotides align to TRBD1. The trim removed 1 base at V and 5 bases at J, leaving 3 bases unmatched. There are 15 residues in the CDR3. Germline-derived CDR1 and CDR2 are SGHVS and FNYEAQ.

J is TRBJ1-2 and V is TRBV24-1; 7 nucleotides line up with TRBD1. Germline V gives CDR1 KGHDR, CDR2 SFDVKD. CDR3 length: 15 residues. V was clipped by 0 bases and J by 5 bases; unmatched bases: 5. DNA for the CDR3: TGTGCCACCAGTGATTTGAGGGGGCTCCGGTATGGCTACACCTTC. This gives the protein CATSDLRGLRYGYTF.

This chain links TRBV16 with TRBJ2-5; D ambiguous. Germline CDR1 and CDR2: KGHSY and FQNENV. Deletions cut 4 bases from V and 5 bases from J, with 11 bases between. The CDR3 is made up of 13 amino acids. CDR3 DNA sequence: TGTGCCAGCAGCCCGTCCTTCGGGGAGACCCAGTACTTC. Amino acid sequence: CASSPSFGETQYF. Complete variable domain (other parts from reference TRBV16 and TRBJ2-5): GEEVAQTPKHLVRGEGQKAKLYCAPIKGHSYVFWYQQVLKNEFKFLISFQNENVFDETGMPKERFSAKCLPNSPCSLEIQATKLEDSAVYFCASSPSFGETQYFGPGTRLLVL.

The chain couples TRBV15 to TRBJ2-1, with TRBD2 matching 7 bases. Germline trimming cut 8 bases from V and 6 bases from J; bases unmatched to any gene: 13. The CDR3 sequence is 15 residues long. The germline V gene encodes CDR1 LNHNV and CDR2 YYDKDF (reference sequence). The chain's CDR3 is CATARTGRGINEQFF. The DNA of the CDR3 is TGTGCCACCGCCAGAACGGGGCGGGGGATCAATGAGCAGTTCTTC.

The chain recombines TRBV4-2 with TRBJ2-7, with a weak D call TRBD2 (7 bases). The CDR3 is 14 residues long. Trimming removed 1 base from V and 6 bases from J, with 13 bases in between. Germline V CDR1 and CDR2: LGHNA, YNFKEQ. The CDR3 sequence is CASSQAWGGREQYF. The CDR3 nucleotides read TGTGCCAGCAGCCAAGCTTGGGGGGGCCGCGAGCAGTACTTC.

The chain is built from TRBV5-1 and TRBJ1-1; 8 bases align to TRBD1. The germline V gene encodes CDR1 SGHRS and CDR2 YFSETQ. Germline trimming cut 0 bases from V and 6 bases from J; bases unmatched to any gene: 10. This CDR3 comprises 16 residues. CDR3 nucleotides: TGCGCCAGCAGCTTGGGACAGGGGCCAAACCAGCCTGAAGCTTTCTTT. Amino acids: CASSLGQGPNQPEAFF.

The genes are TRBV19 and TRBJ1-1, with TRBD1 as a possible D gene (5 bases). Germline CDR1 LNHDA, CDR2 SQIVND (reference sequence). V dropped 7 bases and J dropped 5 bases, with 14 bases sitting between them. CDR3 length: 13 residues. The CDR3 spells CASTWQGRTEAFF. DNA for the CDR3: TGTGCCAGTACTTGGCAGGGAAGAACTGAAGCTTTCTTT.

The chain combines TRBV27 with TRBJ1-1; perhaps TRBD1 as D (6 bases). Trimming removed 8 bases at V and 0 bases at J, with 16 bases between. The CDR3 is 15 amino acids. In germline, CDR1 is MNHEY, CDR2 SMNVEV (reference sequence). The CDR3 here is CASAPDSFMNTEAFF. The CDR3 DNA reads TGTGCCAGCGCCCCGGACAGCTTCATGAACACTGAAGCTTTCTTT.

The genes are TRBV6-6 and TRBJ2-1, with a possible D match to TRBD2 (7 bases). Trimming shortened V by 2 bases and J by 9 bases, and 8 bases separated the two germline ends. The germline CDR1 and CDR2 sequences are MNHNY and SVGAGI (reference sequence). This CDR3 contains 12 residues. The CDR3 DNA is TGTGCCAGCAGTTACCGGGGGGCTGAGCAGTTCTTC. Its protein product is CASSYRGAEQFF.

The chain combines TRBV5-4 with TRBJ2-7, with TRBD1 matching 9 bases. The CDR3 length is 16 residues. V was pared by 4 bases and J by 6 bases, with 14 bases of the junction left unmatched. Germline CDR1 reads SGHNT; CDR2 reads YYREEE (reference sequence). This CDR3 reads CASSPPLGTGSIEQYF. The CDR3 DNA reads TGTGCCAGCAGCCCCCCACTCGGGACAGGGAGTATCGAGCAGTACTTC.

The chain couples TRBV6-5 to TRBJ1-6, with 8 bases lining up with TRBD1. CDR1 and CDR2 from the germline V gene are MNHEY and SVGAGI. The CDR3 has 15 amino acids. The junction had 9 bases not matched to a gene; V was cut back by 4 bases and J by 10 bases. The CDR3: CASSLTGAGGSPLHF. CDR3 nucleotide sequence: TGTGCCAGCAGTTTGACAGGGGCGGGTGGGTCACCCCTCCACTTT.

The table lists this clone with a few counts. CDR3 loop: CASSIDLRDRDGAFF. The CDR3 bases are TGTGCCAGTAGTATAGATCTCAGGGACAGGGATGGAGCTTTCTTT. The V gene is TRBV19, the J gene TRBJ1-1; 9 bases agree with TRBD1. Losses at the gene ends were 0 bases for V and 10 bases for J; bases not matched to a gene: 9. Germline values: CDR1 LNHDA, CDR2 SQIVND (reference sequence). CDR3 length: 15 residues.

This clone has just one count. The V call is TRBV19, the J call TRBJ1-1; D possibly corresponds to TRBD1 (5 bases). Germline CDR1 is LNHDA and CDR2 is SQIVND (reference sequence). The CDR3 has 15 amino acids. V lost 7 bases and J lost 0, with 15 bases in between. Written as DNA, the CDR3 is TGTGCCAGTAAACTTGCCGGGACTGTGAACACTGAAGCTTTCTTT. This translates into CASKLAGTVNTEAFF.

In this sample, this clone turned up once. This CDR3 is also generated by other DNA sequences in the sample. The rearrangement uses TRBV9 and TRBJ1-1; 8 bases map to TRBD1. The CDR3 has 13 residues. Germline V gives CDR1 SGDLS, CDR2 YYNGEE. Unmatched junction bases numbered 2, after V lost 3 bases and J lost 4 bases. As DNA, the CDR3 is TGTGCCAGCAGCGGACAGGGGAGCACTGAAGCTTTCTTT. Residues: CASSGQGSTEAFF.

This clone was found once. V usage is TRBV7-2 and J usage is TRBJ2-7; 7 bases match TRBD2. The V segment lost 1 base and the J segment 0 bases; nucleotides outside the gene matches: 9. The germline CDR1 and CDR2 sequences are SGHTA and FQGNSA. The CDR3 runs 17 residues. CDR3 protein: CASSLVGLAETSYEQYF. DNA for the CDR3: TGTGCCAGCAGCTTAGTAGGTCTAGCGGAGACCTCCTACGAGCAGTACTTC.

This clone was counted only a few times. Other DNA sequences in the same sample also yield this CDR3. The gene calls are TRBV12-3 or TRBV12-4 and TRBJ1-1; D may be TRBD1 (6 bases). The CDR3 extends over 11 amino acids. The V gene lost 1 base and the J gene lost 9 bases, with 6 bases spanning the gap. Here the CDR3 reads CASSLGGQAFF. The CDR3 nucleotides read TGTGCCAGCAGTTTAGGGGGGCAAGCTTTCTTT.

The chain couples TRBV11-3 to TRBJ2-7, with D hard to call. CDR3 length equals 18 residues. The ends were cut back, 4 bases at V and 0 bases at J, with 22 bases in the middle. Germline V gene lookup returns CDR1 SGHNT and CDR2 YENEEA. The CDR3 region is CASSYTLSFYLSSYEQYF. DNA for the CDR3: TGTGCCAGCAGCTATACGCTATCCTTCTATTTGAGCTCCTACGAGCAGTACTTC.

This clone has more than one count but fewer than ten. This sequence joins TRBV7-9 and TRBJ1-2, with 9 bases fitting TRBD1. The CDR3 spans 14 residues. Germline CDR1 reads SEHNR; CDR2 reads FQNEAQ (reference sequence). Unmatched junction bases numbered 12, after V lost 8 bases and J lost 8 bases. CDR3 amino acids: CASGTLTGGVGYTF. In DNA, the CDR3 is TGTGCCAGCGGCACCCTCACAGGGGGCGTCGGCTACACCTTC. The entire variable domain, with the rest obtained from reference TRBV7-9 and TRBJ1-2, is as follows: DTGVSQNPRHKITKRGQNVTFRCDPISEHNRLYWYRQTLGQGPEFLTYFQNEAQLEKSRLLSDRFSAERPKGSFSTLEIQRTEQGDSAMYLCASGTLTGGVGYTFGSGTRLTVV.

This clone has only one observation. The chain is built from TRBV2 and TRBJ2-2, with 12 bases that match TRBD2. Germline loops: CDR1 SNHLY, CDR2 FYNNEI. Losses at the gene ends were 8 bases for V and 6 bases for J; bases not matched to a gene: 16. The CDR3 has 18 amino acids. In DNA form, the CDR3 reads TGTGCCAGCCTCTTGATCGGACTAGCGGGAAACTATGCCGGGGAGCTGTTTTTT. Protein sequence: CASLLIGLAGNYAGELFF. Together with reference TRBV2 and TRBJ2-2, the CDR3 gives the full variable domain: EPEVTQTPSHQVTQMGQEVILRCVPISNHLYFYWYRQILGQKVEFLVSFYNNEISEKSEIFDDQFSVERPDGSNFTLKIRSTKLEDSAMYFCASLLIGLAGNYAGELFFGEGSRLTVL.